The rows below give T cell receptor beta chains drawn from one sample of a study of control samples from healthy donors and cancer patients. Using immunoSEQ multiplex PCR, the repertoire was profiled, and TCRdb retains in-frame clones only, with some absent. Of about 140,000 clones detected, 75% to 90% appear once; the ten largest clones hold around 10%. What was sequenced was blood. All receptors derive from a woman aged 25 to 39 in good health. CDR3s include the opening cysteine and the closing phenylalanine or tryptophan. A D gene is named only where the DNA matches it firmly. Some rows have no size entry. The others give once, few or many, or a class for an expanded clone.

abundance: -
j_gene: TRBJ2-3
v_gene: TRBV9
d_gene: -
CDR3nt: TGTGCCAGCACCCCGGGTACGACAGATACGCAGTATTTT
CDR3aa: CASTPGTTDTQYF

abundance: few
j_gene: TRBJ2-1
v_gene: TRBV29-1
d_gene: TRBD2
CDR3nt: TGCAGCGTTGAGTTGTGGACTAGCTCCTACAATGAGCAGTTCTTC
CDR3aa: CSVELWTSSYNEQFF

abundance: -
j_gene: TRBJ2-1
v_gene: TRBV18
d_gene: -
CDR3nt: TGTGCCAGCTCACCGCACTTGGACAATGAGCAGTTCTTC
CDR3aa: CASSPHLDNEQFF

abundance: once
j_gene: TRBJ2-1
v_gene: TRBV30
d_gene: TRBD2
CDR3nt: TGTGCCTGGAATCCCGGGACTAGCTTGGATGAGCAGTTCTTC
CDR3aa: CAWNPGTSLDEQFF

abundance: -
j_gene: TRBJ2-1
v_gene: TRBV29-1
d_gene: -
CDR3nt: TGCAGCGTTGAAGACTACAATGAGCAGTTCTTC
CDR3aa: CSVEDYNEQFF

abundance: -
j_gene: TRBJ1-2
v_gene: TRBV10-1
d_gene: TRBD1
CDR3nt: TGCGCCAGCAGTGAGTCGGGGGACAGTTATGGCTACACCTTC
CDR3aa: CASSESGDSYGYTF

abundance: -
j_gene: TRBJ2-2
v_gene: TRBV7-2
d_gene: TRBD2
CDR3nt: TGTGCCAGCAGCAAACAGGGACTAGCGGGAACCGGGGAGCTGTTTTTT
CDR3aa: CASSKQGLAGTGELFF

abundance: -
j_gene: TRBJ2-5
v_gene: TRBV5-1
d_gene: -
CDR3nt: TGCGCCAGCAGCTCCCAGGGGATACAAGAGACCCAGTACTTC
CDR3aa: CASSSQGIQETQYF

abundance: -
j_gene: TRBJ2-3
v_gene: TRBV3-1/TRBV3-2
d_gene: TRBD2
CDR3nt: TGTGCCAGCAGCCGGATGACTAGCGGAACCACAGATACGCAGTATTTT
CDR3aa: CASSRMTSGTTDTQYF

abundance: -
j_gene: TRBJ1-5
v_gene: TRBV30
d_gene: -
CDR3nt: TGTGCCTGGAGTGACTCGGGGGCGTTGGGCAATCAGCCCCAGCATTTT
CDR3aa: CAWSDSGALGNQPQHF

abundance: -
j_gene: TRBJ1-1
v_gene: TRBV6-5
d_gene: TRBD1
CDR3nt: TGTGCCAGCAGCTACTCGGACAGGGCCGGAGCTTTCTTT
CDR3aa: CASSYSDRAGAFF

abundance: once
j_gene: TRBJ2-2
v_gene: TRBV5-1
d_gene: TRBD2
CDR3nt: TGCGCCAGTAAGCAACCCAATAGCGGGGATGCGAACACCGGGGAGCTGTTTTTT
CDR3aa: CASKQPNSGDANTGELFF

abundance: -
j_gene: TRBJ2-1
v_gene: TRBV5-1
d_gene: -
CDR3nt: TGCGCCAGTTCTGAGGGAGCCGCTGGGGATGAGCAGTTCTTC
CDR3aa: CASSEGAAGDEQFF

abundance: -
j_gene: TRBJ2-7
v_gene: TRBV11-1
d_gene: TRBD2
CDR3nt: TGTGCCAGCAGCTCTATTTTTACTAGCGGCTCCTACGAGCAGTACTTC
CDR3aa: CASSSIFTSGSYEQYF

abundance: -
j_gene: TRBJ2-7
v_gene: TRBV15
d_gene: -
CDR3nt: TGTGCCACCAGCATAATGAATAGGGGGAAGGCCGAGCAGTACTTC
CDR3aa: CATSIMNRGKAEQYF

abundance: once
j_gene: TRBJ2-2
v_gene: TRBV5-1
d_gene: -
CDR3nt: TGCGCCAGCAGCCTGGACAGTGACAACACCGGGGAGCTGTTTTTT
CDR3aa: CASSLDSDNTGELFF

abundance: -
j_gene: TRBJ2-1
v_gene: TRBV5-1
d_gene: TRBD2
CDR3nt: TGCGCCAGCAGCTTTTCGGGACTAGCGTACAATGAGCAGTTCTTC
CDR3aa: CASSFSGLAYNEQFF

abundance: -
j_gene: TRBJ2-6
v_gene: TRBV6-6
d_gene: -
CDR3nt: TGTGCCAGCAGTCAGAGCTCTGGGGCCAACGTCCTGACTTTC
CDR3aa: CASSQSSGANVLTF

abundance: -
j_gene: TRBJ1-4
v_gene: TRBV10-3
d_gene: TRBD1
CDR3nt: TGTGCCATCAACAGGGGGCTCGACGAAAAACTGTTTTTT
CDR3aa: CAINRGLDEKLFF

abundance: once
j_gene: TRBJ1-4
v_gene: TRBV30
d_gene: -
CDR3nt: TGTGCCTGGAGTTTAGAGGGGGAAAAACTGTTTTTT
CDR3aa: CAWSLEGEKLFF

abundance: once
j_gene: TRBJ2-2
v_gene: TRBV24-1
d_gene: TRBD2
CDR3nt: TGTGCCCCGCGGCGGGGGGCGAACACCGGGGAGCTGTTTTTT
CDR3aa: CAPRRGANTGELFF

abundance: -
j_gene: TRBJ1-1
v_gene: TRBV7-9
d_gene: -
CDR3nt: TGTGCCAGCAGCCTAGGGGTTACTGAAGCTTTCTTT
CDR3aa: CASSLGVTEAFF

abundance: -
j_gene: TRBJ2-5
v_gene: TRBV2
d_gene: TRBD2
CDR3nt: TGTGCCAGCAGTGAATACCTAGCGGGGGTGGGGAACCAAGAGACCCAGTACTTC
CDR3aa: CASSEYLAGVGNQETQYF

abundance: -
j_gene: TRBJ2-7
v_gene: TRBV5-1
d_gene: -
CDR3nt: TGCGCCAGCAGCCCTGGGGCCGCACATTACGAGCAGTACTTC
CDR3aa: CASSPGAAHYEQYF

abundance: -
j_gene: TRBJ1-1
v_gene: TRBV19
d_gene: -
CDR3nt: TGTGCCAGTAGCCTACAGGACGACACTGAAGCTTTCTTT
CDR3aa: CASSLQDDTEAFF

abundance: -
j_gene: TRBJ1-5
v_gene: TRBV5-1
d_gene: TRBD1
CDR3nt: TGCGCCAGCAGCTTGGACGGGACAGGGATCCATCAGCCCCAGCATTTT
CDR3aa: CASSLDGTGIHQPQHF

abundance: -
j_gene: TRBJ2-5
v_gene: TRBV10-3
d_gene: -
CDR3nt: TGTGCCATCAGTGAGGGCCAGACCCAAGAGACCCAGTACTTC
CDR3aa: CAISEGQTQETQYF

abundance: -
j_gene: TRBJ1-5
v_gene: TRBV7-9
d_gene: -
CDR3nt: TGTGCCAGCGGGGGGACGGACGGTTATCAGCCCCAGCATTTT
CDR3aa: CASGGTDGYQPQHF

abundance: -
j_gene: TRBJ2-5
v_gene: TRBV24-1
d_gene: TRBD1
CDR3nt: TGTGCCACCAGTGACCCCGGGACAGGGAAAGAGACCCAGTACTTC
CDR3aa: CATSDPGTGKETQYF

abundance: -
j_gene: TRBJ2-2
v_gene: TRBV30
d_gene: -
CDR3nt: TGTGCCTGGAGTGTGGACAGCCTATCGAACACCGGGGAGCTGTTTTTT
CDR3aa: CAWSVDSLSNTGELFF

abundance: -
j_gene: TRBJ2-3
v_gene: TRBV5-6
d_gene: -
CDR3nt: TGTGCCAGCAGCTTTACCACAGATACGCAGTATTTT
CDR3aa: CASSFTTDTQYF

abundance: -
j_gene: TRBJ2-7
v_gene: TRBV7-9
d_gene: -
CDR3nt: TGTGCCGCGGCGGCCAACTCCTACGAGCAGTACTTC
CDR3aa: CAAAANSYEQYF